Below, 9 T cell receptor beta chains from the same sample are listed, as sequenced in a study of OX40 agonist ivuxolimab in advanced cancers. Libraries were built with the immunoSEQ multiplex PCR assay. In its TCRdb copy, this immuneACCESS table keeps in-frame sequences only and misses some clones. Where compared with another copy, unresolved V genes explain less than half of these, and the others have no known cause. The sample contains about 57,000 clones, 87% of them found a single time. About 0.36% of the sample belongs to the ten largest clones. Sequencing was performed on CD4+ or CD8+ T cells sorted from blood, taken in a trial of the OX40 agonist ivuxolimab. These receptors originate from an adult with an advanced solid tumor such as melanoma, head and neck, liver or kidney cancer.

The rearrangement uses TRBV30 and TRBJ1-2, with D perhaps matching TRBD1 (5 bases). The CDR3 is 16 amino acids. The V gene's germline CDR1 is GTSNPN and CDR2 SVGIG (reference sequence). V lost 0 bases, J lost 0 bases, and 14 bases lay in between. CDR3 in amino acids: CAWSVGWQGPNYGYTF. The CDR3 bases are TGTGCCTGGAGTGTAGGTTGGCAGGGACCTAACTATGGCTACACCTTC.

The chain employs TRBV5-1 and TRBJ2-1; D not certain. V dropped 0 bases and J dropped 6 bases, with 13 bases sitting between them. Per germline, CDR1 SGHRS and CDR2 YFSETQ. The CDR3 totals 15 residues. DNA for the CDR3: TGCGCCAGCAGCTTGGCGACGGCCGCTGTCAATGAGCAGTTCTTC. Translated: CASSLATAAVNEQFF.

The chain has TRBV19 and TRBJ1-3; D gene unclear. V was trimmed by 5 bases and J by 4 bases, leaving 18 bases between them. From germline, CDR1 is LNHDA and CDR2 SQIVND (reference sequence). The length of the CDR3 is 16 residues. For the CDR3, the DNA is TGTGCCAGTAGTGGGGAACGGTACAGTACGGGAAACACCATATATTTT. Its protein is CASSGERYSTGNTIYF.

J is TRBJ1-3 and V is TRBV9, with 7 nucleotides matching TRBD1. The CDR3 spans 14 residues. Unmatched junction bases numbered 3, after V lost 0 bases and J lost 6 bases. Germline V CDR1 and CDR2: SGDLS, YYNGEE. The CDR3 DNA reads TGTGCCAGCAGCGTAGGGCAGGGGGTAAACACCATATATTTT. Residues: CASSVGQGVNTIYF.

The J gene is TRBJ2-3, the V gene TRBV18; 10 bases match TRBD2. Germline CDR1 KGHSH, CDR2 LQKENI. The trim removed 3 bases at V and 2 bases at J, leaving 5 bases unmatched. The CDR3 totals 16 residues. Written as DNA, the CDR3 is TGTGCCAGCTCACCCCTAGCGGGGGCCACCACAGATACGCAGTATTTT. It specifies CASSPLAGATTDTQYF.

This clone occurred once. This chain uses TRBV4-3 with TRBJ1-3, with D perhaps TRBD1 (5 bases). The CDR3 consists of 15 residues. The V and J ends lost 4 bases and 1 base respectively, with 11 bases between them. Germline V lookup: CDR1 LGHNA, CDR2 YSLEER. CDR3 DNA: TGCGCCAGCAGCCGGGACCTCGGATCTGGAAACACCATATATTTT. Its protein is CASSRDLGSGNTIYF.

The chain combines TRBV5-6 with TRBJ1-3, with no clear D. The CDR3 has 14 amino acids. Germline V gene lookup returns CDR1 SGHDT and CDR2 YYEEEE. With 5 bases removed from V and 0 bases from J, the gap between germline ends came to 9 bases. CDR3 nucleotide sequence: TGTGCCAGCAGTGGACTGAGCTCTGGAAACACCATATATTTT. Translation gives CASSGLSSGNTIYF. Full variable domain (missing parts from reference TRBV5-6 and TRBJ1-3): DAGVTQSPTHLIKTRGQQVTLRCSPKSGHDTVSWYQQALGQGPQFIFQYYEEEERQRGNFPDRFSGHQFPNYSSELNVNALLLGDSALYLCASSGLSSGNTIYFGEGSWLTVV.

V gene TRBV18 combines with J gene TRBJ2-1; no firm D call. CDR3 length: 13 amino acids. Germline CDR1 and CDR2: KGHSH and LQKENI. The V end lost 3 bases, the J end lost 5 bases, and 8 bases lay between the germline ends. This CDR3 reads CASSPGSNNEQFF. The CDR3 coding sequence is TGTGCCAGCTCACCGGGCTCAAACAATGAGCAGTTCTTC. The variable domain in full, with the rest retrieved from reference TRBV18 and TRBJ2-1, is NAGVMQNPRHLVRRRGQEARLRCSPMKGHSHVYWYRQLPEEGLKFMVYLQKENIIDESGMPKERFSAEFPKEGPSILRIQQVVRGDSAAYFCASSPGSNNEQFFGPGTRLTVL.

V gene TRBV4-1 combines with J gene TRBJ2-5, with 7 bases that match TRBD2. This CDR3 region has 15 residues. CDR1 and CDR2 (germline): MGHRA, YSYEKL. J lost 3 bases, V lost 1 base, and 5 bases had no gene match. The CDR3 bases are TGCGCCAGCAGCCAAGTTCTTCTAGCGGAAGAGACCCAGTACTTC. Translated: CASSQVLLAEETQYF.